This is a list of T cell receptor beta chains from one sample in a study of breast tumors, draining lymph nodes, adjacent tissues. MiXCR, run by TCRdb on the multiplex PCR reads, gives a single entry per CDR3 protein. The sample has under 250,000 distinct CDR3 sequences; roughly 32% are singletons. Sequencing was performed on axillary lymph node tissue. These receptors all stem from a female donor with breast cancer. Some clones in this sample may be carry-over from other donors' samples. CDR3s include the opening cysteine and the closing phenylalanine or tryptophan.

j_call v_call cdr3_aa
TRBJ1-5 TRBV20-1 CSARDTRGPFQPQHF
TRBJ2-3 TRBV7-3 CASSLNLGADTQYF
TRBJ2-4 TRBV20-1 CSASGRPNKNIQYF
TRBJ2-7 TRBV3-1 CASSQATSYEQYF
TRBJ2-5 TRBV7-9 CASSSGPEETQYF
TRBJ2-1 TRBV5-1 CASSVLSENNEQFF
TRBJ2-7 TRBV9 CASSVDVSHRGNEQYF
TRBJ1-3 TRBV2 CASSRDREGNTTYF
TRBJ1-1 TRBV5-8 CASSFSRVGTEAFF
TRBJ2-3 TRBV7-3 CASSLGGGTGMQYF
TRBJ1-4 TRBV12-3/TRBV12-4 CASRTGTGANEKLFF
TRBJ2-1 TRBV18 CASSPFPRTGELFF
TRBJ1-4 TRBV6-5 CASSPHGWAFGEKLFF
TRBJ2-2 TRBV24-1 CATSEPGLARTGELFF
TRBJ2-2 TRBV30 CAWSTSGTYTGELFF
TRBJ1-5 TRBV24-1 CATSDLSGGTDNQPQHF
TRBJ2-7 TRBV19 CASSRGRNRDERYF
TRBJ2-7 TRBV6-1 CASRGTGRYEQYF
TRBJ1-6 TRBV10-3 CATAREDPYICSAVGGSSPLHF
TRBJ1-2 TRBV20-1 CSATRDGYYGYTF
TRBJ2-6 TRBV6-5 CASSHSVSGANVLTF
TRBJ2-3 TRBV30 CASGQPQYF
TRBJ2-2 TRBV5-6 CASRVSRTGELFF
TRBJ2-7 TRBV5-6 CASSFVQSSSYEQYF
TRBJ2-1 TRBV6-2/TRBV6-3 CASNPRLAGAHNEQFF
TRBJ2-1 TRBV7-3 CASSLGPAKINEQFF
TRBJ1-3 TRBV20-1 CSAPWTAENTIYF
TRBJ1-2 TRBV30 CACGQTKGYTF
TRBJ2-1 TRBV12-3/TRBV12-4 CASTGLAGTTNEQFF
TRBJ2-2 TRBV7-2 CASSLAGGPNTGELFF
TRBJ2-5 TRBV14 CASSLLGDEQYQETQYF
TRBJ2-3 TRBV2 CASMGDSTDTQYF
TRBJ2-7 TRBV3-1 CASSTRTSVNEQYF
TRBJ1-2 TRBV20-1 CSAAGGTDYGYTF
TRBJ1-5 TRBV12-5 CASGSDQPQHF
TRBJ1-5 TRBV19 CASSIQGKGNQPQHF
TRBJ2-1 TRBV6-5 CASSPGGLNNEQFF
TRBJ2-5 TRBV25-1 CASTPRDGSQETQYF
TRBJ2-1 TRBV7-3 CAWSGPGSGGPGNEQFF
TRBJ1-1 TRBV29-1 CSVRHPNTEAFF
TRBJ1-3 TRBV7-2 CASSYPGRPGNTIYF
TRBJ2-3 TRBV7-2 CASSSLAGVDTQYF
TRBJ2-5 TRBV7-3 CASSFSRAETQYF
TRBJ2-2 TRBV7-9 CASSLSGRYTGELFF